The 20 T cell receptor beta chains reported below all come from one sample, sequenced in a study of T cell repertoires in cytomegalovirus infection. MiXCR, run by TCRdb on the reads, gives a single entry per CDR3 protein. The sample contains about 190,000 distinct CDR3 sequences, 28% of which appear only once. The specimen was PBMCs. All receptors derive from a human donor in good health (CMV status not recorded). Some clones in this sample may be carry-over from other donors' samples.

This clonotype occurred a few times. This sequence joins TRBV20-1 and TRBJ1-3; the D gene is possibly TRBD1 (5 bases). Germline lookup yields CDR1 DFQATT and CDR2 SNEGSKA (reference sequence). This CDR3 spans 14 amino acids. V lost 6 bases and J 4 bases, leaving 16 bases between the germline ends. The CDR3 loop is CSATTRGGGNTIYF. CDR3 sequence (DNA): TGCAGTGCAACCACCCGGGGGGGAGGAAACACCATATATTTT.

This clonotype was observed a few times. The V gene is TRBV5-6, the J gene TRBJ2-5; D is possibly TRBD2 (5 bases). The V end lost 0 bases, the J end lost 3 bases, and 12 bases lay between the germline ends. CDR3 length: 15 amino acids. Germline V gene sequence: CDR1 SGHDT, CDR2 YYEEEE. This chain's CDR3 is CASSLAGISEETQYF. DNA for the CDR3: TGTGCCAGCAGCTTGGCCGGTATTAGCGAAGAGACCCAGTACTTC.

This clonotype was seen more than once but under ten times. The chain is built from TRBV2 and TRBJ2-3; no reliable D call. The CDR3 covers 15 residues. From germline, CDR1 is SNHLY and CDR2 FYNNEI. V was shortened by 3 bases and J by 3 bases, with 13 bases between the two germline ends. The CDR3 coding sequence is TGTGCCAGCAGTGATGGCATGCTGGGGACAGATACGCAGTATTTT. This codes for CASSDGMLGTDTQYF.

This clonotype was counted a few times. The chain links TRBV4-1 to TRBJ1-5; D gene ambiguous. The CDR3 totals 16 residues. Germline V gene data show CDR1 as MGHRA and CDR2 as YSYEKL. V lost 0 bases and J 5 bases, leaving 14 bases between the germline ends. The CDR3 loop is CASSQDSVAFYQPQHF. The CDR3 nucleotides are TGCGCCAGCAGCCAAGATTCGGTAGCGTTTTATCAGCCCCAGCATTTT.

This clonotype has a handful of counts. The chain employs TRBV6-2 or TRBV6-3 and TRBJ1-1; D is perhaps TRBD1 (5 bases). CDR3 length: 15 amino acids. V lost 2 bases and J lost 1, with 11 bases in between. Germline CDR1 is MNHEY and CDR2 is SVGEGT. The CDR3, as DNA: TGTGCCAGCAGTTACAAGGGACGTCCGAACACTGAAGCTTTCTTT. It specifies CASSYKGRPNTEAFF.

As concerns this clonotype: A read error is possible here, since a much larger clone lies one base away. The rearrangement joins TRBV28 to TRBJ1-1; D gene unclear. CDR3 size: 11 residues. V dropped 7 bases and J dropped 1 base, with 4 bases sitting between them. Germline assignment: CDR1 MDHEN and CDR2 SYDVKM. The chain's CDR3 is CASTSNTEAFF. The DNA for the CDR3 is TGTGCCAGCACCTCGAACACTGAAGCTTTCTTT. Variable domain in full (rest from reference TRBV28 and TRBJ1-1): DVKVTQSSRYLVKRTGEKVFLECVQDMDHENMFWYRQDPGLGLRLIYFSYDVKMKEKGDIPEGYSVSREKKERFSLILESASTNQTSMYLCASTSNTEAFFGQGTRLTVV.

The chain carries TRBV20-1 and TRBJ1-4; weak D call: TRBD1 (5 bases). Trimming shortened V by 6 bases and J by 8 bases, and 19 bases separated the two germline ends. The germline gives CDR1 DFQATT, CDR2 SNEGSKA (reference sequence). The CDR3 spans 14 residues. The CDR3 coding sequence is TGCAGTGCACGGGACGGCGGACGGCCGGAAAAACTGTTTTTT. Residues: CSARDGGRPEKLFF.

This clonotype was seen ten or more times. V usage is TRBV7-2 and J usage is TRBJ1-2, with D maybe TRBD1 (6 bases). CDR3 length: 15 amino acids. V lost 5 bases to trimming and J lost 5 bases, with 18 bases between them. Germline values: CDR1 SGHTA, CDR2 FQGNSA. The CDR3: CASSILTGPVYGYTF. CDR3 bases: TGTGCCAGCAGCATTCTCACAGGGCCCGTTTATGGCTACACCTTC.

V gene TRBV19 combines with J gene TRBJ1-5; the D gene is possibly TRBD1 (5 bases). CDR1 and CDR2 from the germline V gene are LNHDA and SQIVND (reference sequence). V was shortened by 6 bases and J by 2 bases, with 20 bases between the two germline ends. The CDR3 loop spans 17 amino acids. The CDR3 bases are TGTGCCAGTAGAGTAAGACAGCAGCTCCGCGGCAATCAGCCCCAGCATTTT. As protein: CASRVRQQLRGNQPQHF.

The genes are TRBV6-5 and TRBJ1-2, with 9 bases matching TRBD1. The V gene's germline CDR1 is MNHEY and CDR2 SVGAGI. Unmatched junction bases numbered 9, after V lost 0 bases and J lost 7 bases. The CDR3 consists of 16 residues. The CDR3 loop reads CASSYSSGTGPFGYTF. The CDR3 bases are TGTGCCAGCAGTTACTCGAGTGGGACAGGGCCCTTTGGCTACACCTTC.

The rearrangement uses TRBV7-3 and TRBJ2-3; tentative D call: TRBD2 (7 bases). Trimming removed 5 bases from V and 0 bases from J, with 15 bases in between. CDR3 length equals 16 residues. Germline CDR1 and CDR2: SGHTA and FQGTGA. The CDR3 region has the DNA TGTGCCAGCAGCCGTAGGGGGGGCCCTAGCACAGATACGCAGTATTTT. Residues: CASSRRGGPSTDTQYF.

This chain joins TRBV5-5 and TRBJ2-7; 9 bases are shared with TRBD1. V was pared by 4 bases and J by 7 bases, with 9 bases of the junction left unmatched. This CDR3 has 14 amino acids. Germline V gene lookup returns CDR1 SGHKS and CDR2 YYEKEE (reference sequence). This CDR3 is CASSQWTGDNEQYF. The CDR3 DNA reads TGTGCCAGCAGCCAATGGACAGGGGACAATGAGCAGTACTTC.

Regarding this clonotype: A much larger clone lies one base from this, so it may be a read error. CDR3 sequence reads: CASSSTGVIPDTQYF. DNA of the CDR3: TGTGCCAGCAGCTCGACAGGGGTAATCCCAGATACGCAGTATTTT. The V call is TRBV7-6, the J call TRBJ2-3, with 8 bases aligning to TRBD1. Losses at the gene ends were 4 bases for V and 4 bases for J; bases not matched to a gene: 7. Germline CDR1 SGHVS, CDR2 FNYEAQ. The CDR3 has 15 residues.

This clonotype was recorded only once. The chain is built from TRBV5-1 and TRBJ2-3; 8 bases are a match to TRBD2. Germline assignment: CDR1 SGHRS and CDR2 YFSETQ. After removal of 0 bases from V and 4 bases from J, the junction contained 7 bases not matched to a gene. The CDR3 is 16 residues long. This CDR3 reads CASSLDSAGASDTQYF. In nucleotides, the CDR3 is TGCGCCAGCAGCTTGGATTCAGCGGGGGCCTCAGATACGCAGTATTTT.

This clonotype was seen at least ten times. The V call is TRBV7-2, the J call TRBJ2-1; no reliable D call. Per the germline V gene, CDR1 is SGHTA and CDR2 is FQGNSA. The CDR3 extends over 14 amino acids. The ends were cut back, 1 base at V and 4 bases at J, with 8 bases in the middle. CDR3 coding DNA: TGTGCCAGCAGCTTAGGCGTCTCGTACAATGAGCAGTTCTTC. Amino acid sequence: CASSLGVSYNEQFF.

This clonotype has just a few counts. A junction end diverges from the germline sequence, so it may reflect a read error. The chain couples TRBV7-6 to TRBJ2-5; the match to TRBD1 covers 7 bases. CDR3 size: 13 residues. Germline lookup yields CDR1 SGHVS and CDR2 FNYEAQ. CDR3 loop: CASSQTGIETQYF. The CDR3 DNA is TGTGCTAGCAGCCAGACAGGGATAGAGACCCAGTACTTC.

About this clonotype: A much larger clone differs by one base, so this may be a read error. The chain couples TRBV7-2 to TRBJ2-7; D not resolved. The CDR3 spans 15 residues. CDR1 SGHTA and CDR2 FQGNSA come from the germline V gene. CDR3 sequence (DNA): TGTGCCAGCACCTTAGAACTTGGTCCTTCCTACGAGCAGTACTTC. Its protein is CASTLELGPSYEQYF.

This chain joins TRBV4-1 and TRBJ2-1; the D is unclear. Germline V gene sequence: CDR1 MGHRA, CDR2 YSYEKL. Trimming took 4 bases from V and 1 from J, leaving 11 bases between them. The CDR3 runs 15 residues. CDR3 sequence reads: CASSPVSVSYNEQFF. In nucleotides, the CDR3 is TGCGCCAGCAGCCCAGTCTCCGTGTCCTACAATGAGCAGTTCTTC.

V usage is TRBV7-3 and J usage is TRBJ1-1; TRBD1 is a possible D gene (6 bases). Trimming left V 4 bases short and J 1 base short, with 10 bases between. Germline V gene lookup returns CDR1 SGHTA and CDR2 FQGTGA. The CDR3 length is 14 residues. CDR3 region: CASSSLGQNTEAFF. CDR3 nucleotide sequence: TGTGCCAGCAGCTCCTTGGGACAGAACACTGAAGCTTTCTTT. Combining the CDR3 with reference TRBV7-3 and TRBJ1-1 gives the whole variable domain GAGVSQTPSNKVTEKGKYVELRCDPISGHTALYWYRQSLGQGPEFLIYFQGTGAADDSGLPNDRFFAVRPEGSVSTLKIQRTERGDSAVYLCASSSLGQNTEAFFGQGTRLTVV.

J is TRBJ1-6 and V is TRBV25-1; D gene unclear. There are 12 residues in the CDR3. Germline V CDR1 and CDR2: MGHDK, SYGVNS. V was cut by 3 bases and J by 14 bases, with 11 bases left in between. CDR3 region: CASSDPGNTLHF. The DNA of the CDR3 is TGTGCCAGCAGTGATCCGGGGAACACCCTCCACTTT.